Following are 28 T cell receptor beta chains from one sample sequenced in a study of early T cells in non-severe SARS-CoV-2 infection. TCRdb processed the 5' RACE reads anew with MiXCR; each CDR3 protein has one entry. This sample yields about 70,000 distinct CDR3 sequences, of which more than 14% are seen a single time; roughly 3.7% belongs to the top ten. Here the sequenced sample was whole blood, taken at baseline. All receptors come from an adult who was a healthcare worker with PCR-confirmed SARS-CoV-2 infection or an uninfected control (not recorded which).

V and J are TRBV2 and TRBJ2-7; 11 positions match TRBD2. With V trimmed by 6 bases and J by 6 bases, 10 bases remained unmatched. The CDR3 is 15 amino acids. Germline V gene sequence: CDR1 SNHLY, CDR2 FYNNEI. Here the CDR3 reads CASSPTSGGGGEQYF. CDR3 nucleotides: TGTGCCAGCAGCCCAACTAGCGGGGGAGGGGGCGAGCAGTACTTC.

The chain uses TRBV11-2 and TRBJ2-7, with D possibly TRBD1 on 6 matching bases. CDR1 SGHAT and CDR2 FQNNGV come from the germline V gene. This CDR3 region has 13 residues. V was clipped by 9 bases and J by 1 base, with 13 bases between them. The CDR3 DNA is TGTGCCAGGATTGCCGGGACATCCTACGAGCAGTACTTC. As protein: CARIAGTSYEQYF.

The CDR3 DNA reads TGCGCCAGCAGTGAGCACGGGAATCAGCCCCAGCATTTT. The encoded protein is CASSEHGNQPQHF. The chain joins TRBV10-1 to TRBJ1-5; the D is unclear. The V end lost 2 bases, the J end lost 4 bases, and 6 bases lay between the germline ends. CDR3 length: 13 residues. Germline V lookup: CDR1 WNHNN, CDR2 SYGVQD (reference sequence).

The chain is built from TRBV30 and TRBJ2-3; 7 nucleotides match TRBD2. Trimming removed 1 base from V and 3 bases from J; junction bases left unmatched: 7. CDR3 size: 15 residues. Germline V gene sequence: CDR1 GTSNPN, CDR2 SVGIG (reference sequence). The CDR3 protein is CAWSAEAGTTDTQYF. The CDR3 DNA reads TGTGCCTGGAGTGCCGAAGCGGGAACTACAGATACGCAGTATTTT.

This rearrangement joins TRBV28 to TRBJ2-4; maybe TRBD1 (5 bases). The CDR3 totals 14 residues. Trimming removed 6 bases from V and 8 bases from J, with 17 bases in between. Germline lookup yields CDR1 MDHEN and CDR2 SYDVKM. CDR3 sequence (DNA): TGTGCCAGCAGCCCCCGGGCCAGGGTTGACATTCAGTACTTC. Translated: CASSPRARVDIQYF.

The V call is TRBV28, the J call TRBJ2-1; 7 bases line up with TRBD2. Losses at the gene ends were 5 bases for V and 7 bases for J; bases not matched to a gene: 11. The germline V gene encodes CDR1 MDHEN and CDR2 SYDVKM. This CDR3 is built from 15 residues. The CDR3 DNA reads TGTGCCAGCAGTAGGCTAGCGGAGCGCATGAATGAGCAGTTCTTC. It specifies CASSRLAERMNEQFF.

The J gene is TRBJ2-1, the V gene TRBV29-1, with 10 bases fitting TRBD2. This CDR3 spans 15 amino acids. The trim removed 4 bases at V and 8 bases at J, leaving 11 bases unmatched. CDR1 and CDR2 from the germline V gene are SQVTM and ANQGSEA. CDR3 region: CSVGGPSGSWDEQFF. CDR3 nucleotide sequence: TGCAGCGTTGGAGGGCCTAGCGGGAGCTGGGATGAGCAGTTCTTC.

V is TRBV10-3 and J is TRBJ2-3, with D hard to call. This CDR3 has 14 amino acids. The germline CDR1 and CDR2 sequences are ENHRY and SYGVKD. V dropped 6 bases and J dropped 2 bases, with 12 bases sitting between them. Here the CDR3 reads CAIRATEITDTQYF. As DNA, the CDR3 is TGTGCCATCAGGGCGACGGAAATCACAGATACGCAGTATTTT.

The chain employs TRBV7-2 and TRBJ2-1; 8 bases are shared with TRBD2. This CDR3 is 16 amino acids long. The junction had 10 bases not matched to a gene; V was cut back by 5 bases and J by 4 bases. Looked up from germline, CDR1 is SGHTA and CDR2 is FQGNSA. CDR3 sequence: CASSLVGASGYNEQFF. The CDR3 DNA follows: TGTGCCAGCAGCCTAGTTGGGGCTAGCGGGTACAATGAGCAGTTCTTC.

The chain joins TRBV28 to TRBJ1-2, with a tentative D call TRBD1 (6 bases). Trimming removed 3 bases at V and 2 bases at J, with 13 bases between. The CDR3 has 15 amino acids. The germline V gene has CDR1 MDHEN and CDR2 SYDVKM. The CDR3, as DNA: TGTGCCAGCAGTTTGGGGGGCGCTTCGAACTATGGCTACACCTTC. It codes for CASSLGGASNYGYTF.

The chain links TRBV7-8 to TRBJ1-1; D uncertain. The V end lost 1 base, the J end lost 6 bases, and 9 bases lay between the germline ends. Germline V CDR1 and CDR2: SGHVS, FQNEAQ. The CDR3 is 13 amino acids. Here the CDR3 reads CASSLVWEAEAFF. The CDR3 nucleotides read TGTGCCAGCAGCTTAGTGTGGGAAGCTGAAGCTTTCTTT.

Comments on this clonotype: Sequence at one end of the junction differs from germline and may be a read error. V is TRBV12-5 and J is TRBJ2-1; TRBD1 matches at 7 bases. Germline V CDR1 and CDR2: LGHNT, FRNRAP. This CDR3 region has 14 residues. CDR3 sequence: CASGRDSPYNEQLF. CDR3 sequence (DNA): TGTGCTAGTGGCCGGGACAGCCCCTACAATGAGCAGCTCTTC.

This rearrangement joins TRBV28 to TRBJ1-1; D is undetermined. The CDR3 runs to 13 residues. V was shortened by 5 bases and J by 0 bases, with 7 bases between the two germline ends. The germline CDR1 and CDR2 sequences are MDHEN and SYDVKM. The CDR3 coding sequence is TGTGCCAGCAGTCTCCCATTGAACACTGAAGCTTTCTTT. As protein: CASSLPLNTEAFF.

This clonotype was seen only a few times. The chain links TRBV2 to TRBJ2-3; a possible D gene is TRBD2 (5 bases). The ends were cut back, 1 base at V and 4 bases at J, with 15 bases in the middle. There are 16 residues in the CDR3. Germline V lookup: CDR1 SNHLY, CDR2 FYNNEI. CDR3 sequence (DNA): TGTGCCAGCAGTGAAGTCGGGATTGCGGCAGCAGATACGCAGTATTTT. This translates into CASSEVGIAAADTQYF. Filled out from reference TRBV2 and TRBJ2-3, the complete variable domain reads EPEVTQTPSHQVTQMGQEVILRCVPISNHLYFYWYRQILGQKVEFLVSFYNNEISEKSEIFDDQFSVERPDGSNFTLKIRSTKLEDSAMYFCASSEVGIAAADTQYFGPGTRLTVL.

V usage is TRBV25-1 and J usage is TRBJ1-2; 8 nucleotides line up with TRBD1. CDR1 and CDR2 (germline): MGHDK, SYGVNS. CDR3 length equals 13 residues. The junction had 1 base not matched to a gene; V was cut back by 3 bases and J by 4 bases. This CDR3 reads CASSEGQVYGYTF. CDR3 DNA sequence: TGTGCCAGCAGTGAGGGACAGGTCTATGGCTACACCTTC.

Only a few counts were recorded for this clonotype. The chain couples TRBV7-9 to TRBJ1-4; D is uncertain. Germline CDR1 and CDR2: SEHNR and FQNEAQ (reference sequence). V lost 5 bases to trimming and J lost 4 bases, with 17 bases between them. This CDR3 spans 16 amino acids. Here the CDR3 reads CASSPPLGGINEKLFF. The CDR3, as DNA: TGTGCCAGCAGCCCCCCACTAGGAGGGATTAATGAAAAACTGTTTTTT.

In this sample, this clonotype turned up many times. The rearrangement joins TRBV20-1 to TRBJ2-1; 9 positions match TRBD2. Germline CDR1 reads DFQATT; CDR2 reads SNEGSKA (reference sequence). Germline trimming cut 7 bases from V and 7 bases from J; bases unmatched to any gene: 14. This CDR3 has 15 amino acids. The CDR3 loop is CSGSGSLAGLNEQFF. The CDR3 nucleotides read TGCAGTGGAAGTGGGTCCCTAGCGGGGCTGAATGAGCAGTTCTTC.

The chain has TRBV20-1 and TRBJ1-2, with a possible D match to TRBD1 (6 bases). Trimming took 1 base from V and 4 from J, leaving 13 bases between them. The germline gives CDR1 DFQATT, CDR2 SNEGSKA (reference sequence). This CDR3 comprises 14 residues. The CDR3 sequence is CSARVWGHFYGYTF. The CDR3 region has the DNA TGCAGTGCTAGAGTTTGGGGACACTTCTATGGCTACACCTTC.

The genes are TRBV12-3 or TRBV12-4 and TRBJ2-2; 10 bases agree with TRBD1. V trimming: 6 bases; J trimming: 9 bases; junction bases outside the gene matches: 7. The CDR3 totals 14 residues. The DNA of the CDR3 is TGTGCCAGCAGCCTGGGACAGGGGATACGGGAGCTGTTTTTT. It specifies CASSLGQGIRELFF.

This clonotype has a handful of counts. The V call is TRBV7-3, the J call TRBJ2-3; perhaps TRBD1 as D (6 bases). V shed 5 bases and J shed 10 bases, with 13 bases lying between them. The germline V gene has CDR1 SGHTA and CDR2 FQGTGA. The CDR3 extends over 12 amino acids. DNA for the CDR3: TGTGCCAGCAGCCCCGGGGACATGCCGCAGTATTTT. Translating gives CASSPGDMPQYF.

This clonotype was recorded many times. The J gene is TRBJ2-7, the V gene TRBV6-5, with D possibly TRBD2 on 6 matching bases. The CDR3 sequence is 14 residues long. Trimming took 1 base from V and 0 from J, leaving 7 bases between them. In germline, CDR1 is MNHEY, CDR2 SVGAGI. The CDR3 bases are TGTGCCAGCAGTTACTATAGCGGCTCCTACGAGCAGTACTTC. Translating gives CASSYYSGSYEQYF.

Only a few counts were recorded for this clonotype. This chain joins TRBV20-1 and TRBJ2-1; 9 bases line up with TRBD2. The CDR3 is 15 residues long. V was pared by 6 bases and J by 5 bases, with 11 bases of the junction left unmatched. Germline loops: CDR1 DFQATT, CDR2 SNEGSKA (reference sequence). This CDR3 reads CSAPLAGGGNNEQFF. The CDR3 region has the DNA TGCAGTGCACCCTTGGCGGGAGGGGGAAACAATGAGCAGTTCTTC.

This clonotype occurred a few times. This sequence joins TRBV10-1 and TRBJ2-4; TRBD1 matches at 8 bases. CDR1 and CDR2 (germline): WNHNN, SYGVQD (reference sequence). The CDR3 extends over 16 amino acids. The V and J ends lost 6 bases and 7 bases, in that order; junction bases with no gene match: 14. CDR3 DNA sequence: TGCGCCAGCAGCCAATCCGGACAGGGCCCTTTTAACATTCAGTACTTC. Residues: CASSQSGQGPFNIQYF.

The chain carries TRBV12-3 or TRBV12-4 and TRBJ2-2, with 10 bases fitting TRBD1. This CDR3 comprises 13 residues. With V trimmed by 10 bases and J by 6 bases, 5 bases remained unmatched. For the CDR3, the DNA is TGTGCCATGGGACAGGGGAAACCCGGGGAGCTGTTTTTT. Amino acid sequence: CAMGQGKPGELFF.

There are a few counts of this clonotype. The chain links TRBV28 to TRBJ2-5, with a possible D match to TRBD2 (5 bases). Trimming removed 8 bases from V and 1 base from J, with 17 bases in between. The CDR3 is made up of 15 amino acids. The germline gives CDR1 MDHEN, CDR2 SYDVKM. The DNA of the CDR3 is TGTGCCAGCTGCTACACGGACTCCCGCCAAGAGACCCAGTACTTC. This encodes CASCYTDSRQETQYF.

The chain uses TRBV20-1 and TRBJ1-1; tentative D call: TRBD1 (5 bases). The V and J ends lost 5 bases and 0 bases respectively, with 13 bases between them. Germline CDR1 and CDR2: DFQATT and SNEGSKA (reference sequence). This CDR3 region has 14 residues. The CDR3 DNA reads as TGCAGTGCTCCCCCGGGGGGGGTGAACACTGAAGCTTTCTTT. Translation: CSAPPGGVNTEAFF.

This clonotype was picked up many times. The CDR3 protein is CASSSGPPRGTEAFF. The DNA of the CDR3 is TGTGCCAGCAGTTCGGGACCCCCCCGGGGGACTGAAGCTTTCTTT. The J gene is TRBJ1-1, the V gene TRBV28, with D tentatively TRBD1 (5 bases). The CDR3 has 15 amino acids. V was cut by 4 bases and J by 5 bases, with 17 bases left in between. From germline, CDR1 is MDHEN and CDR2 SYDVKM.

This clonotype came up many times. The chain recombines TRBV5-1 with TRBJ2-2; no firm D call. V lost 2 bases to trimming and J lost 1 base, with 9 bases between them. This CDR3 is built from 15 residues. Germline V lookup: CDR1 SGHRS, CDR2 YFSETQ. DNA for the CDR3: TGCGCCAGCAGCTTTTTGTCGGGGAACACCGGGGAGCTGTTTTTT. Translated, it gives CASSFLSGNTGELFF.